The next 7 T cell receptor beta chains were all read from a single sample in a study of T cell responses to AZD1222 COVID-19 vaccine. Using immunoSEQ multiplex PCR, the repertoire was profiled, and TCRdb retains in-frame clones only, with some absent. The sample consists of tens of thousands of clones, 65% to 90% of them appearing once. The sequencing used peripheral blood, collected on day 0 of AZD1222 vaccination. The receptors were gathered from an adult in good health.

The table lists this clone with a few counts. The chain uses TRBV19 and TRBJ1-5, with 10 bases matching TRBD1. Per germline, CDR1 LNHDA and CDR2 SQIVND (reference sequence). The CDR3 sequence is 13 residues long. CDR3 nucleotide sequence: TGTGCTTCCGGGACAGGGGGCAATCAGCCCCAGCATTTT. Amino acids: CASGTGGNQPQHF. Drawing the rest from reference TRBV19 and TRBJ1-5, the complete variable domain is DGGITQSPKYLFRKEGQNVTLSCEQNLNHDAMYWYRQDPGQGLRLIYYSQIVNDFQKGDIAEGYSVSREKKESFPLTVTSAQKNPTAFYLCASGTGGNQPQHFGDGTRLSIL.

This clone was detected only once. The chain recombines TRBV6-2 or TRBV6-3 with TRBJ2-3; a weak D match, TRBD2 (5 bases). V shed 0 bases and J shed 8 bases, with 15 bases lying between them. This CDR3 has 15 residues. Germline-derived CDR1 and CDR2 are MNHEY and SVGEGT. This chain's CDR3 is CASSYSGLALGTQYF. The CDR3 bases are TGTGCCAGCAGTTACTCTGGCCTAGCCCTCGGTACGCAGTATTTT.

This clone has just a few counts. The V and J genes are TRBV6-2 or TRBV6-3 and TRBJ2-1, with a possible D match to TRBD2 (6 bases). Trimming shortened V by 6 bases and J by 9 bases, and 9 bases separated the two germline ends. CDR3 size: 11 residues. Germline lookup yields CDR1 MNHEY and CDR2 SVGEGT. The CDR3 is CASSSLAEQFF. The CDR3 coding sequence is TGTGCCAGCAGCTCACTAGCTGAGCAGTTCTTC.

The rearrangement links TRBV19 to TRBJ1-1; 7 bases are shared with TRBD1. CDR1 is LNHDA, CDR2 SQIVND, per germline (reference sequence). V dropped 6 bases and J dropped 4; count of bases not matched to a gene: 5. CDR3 length: 13 amino acids. CDR3 loop: CASRPGQSTEAFF. CDR3 in DNA: TGTGCCAGTAGACCGGGACAGAGCACTGAAGCTTTCTTT.

The V call is TRBV5-4, the J call TRBJ2-2; TRBD2 might be the D (6 bases). The CDR3 runs to 14 residues. Germline CDR1 SGHNT, CDR2 YYREEE (reference sequence). The V gene lost 2 bases and the J gene lost 6 bases, with 11 bases spanning the gap. Written as DNA, the CDR3 is TGTGCCAGCAGCTTCGGGGGTATCCCCGGGGAGCTGTTTTTT. The encoded protein is CASSFGGIPGELFF.

The V call is TRBV29-1, the J call TRBJ1-3; D is perhaps TRBD1 (5 bases). V dropped 1 base and J dropped 0 bases, with 7 bases sitting between them. Germline V CDR1 and CDR2: SQVTM, ANQGSEA. The CDR3 totals 14 residues. As DNA, the CDR3 is TGCAGCGTTGAAGCAGGGTTCTCTGGAAACACCATATATTTT. This translates into CSVEAGFSGNTIYF.

This sequence joins TRBV6-5 and TRBJ2-5, with a tentative D call TRBD1 (6 bases). V lost 8 bases, J lost 3 bases, and 10 bases lay in between. Per germline, CDR1 MNHEY and CDR2 SVGAGI. The CDR3 extends over 12 amino acids. In DNA form, the CDR3 reads TGTGCCAGCGGGGACAATAAAGAGACCCAGTACTTC. It translates to CASGDNKETQYF.